This passage covers 24 T cell receptor beta chains from one sample sequenced in a study of human T cells and chemical hapten exposure. Time point denoted: patch test 2, 6 weeks after DPC sensitization. Treatment reported: therapeutic diphenylcyclopropenone sensitization with weekly scalp DPC. In TCRdb, the RACE reads were re-called with MiXCR into one record per CDR3 protein. The data hold more than 60,000 distinct CDR3 sequences, with about 9.3% observed a single time. The sample here was whole blood, taken in connection with sensitization to the hapten diphenylcyclopropenone (DPC). Receptors were obtained from a woman between 45 and 65 years old with alopecia areata. Some clones in this sample may be carry-over from other donors' samples.

This clonotype was seen repeatedly, ten times or more. The chain carries TRBV7-9 and TRBJ2-5; D possibly corresponds to TRBD1 (6 bases). The length of the CDR3 is 15 residues. V was pared by 5 bases and J by 4 bases, with 17 bases between. Germline V gene data show CDR1 as SEHNR and CDR2 as FQNEAQ (reference sequence). This CDR3 is CASSPDIRRGETQYF. Here the CDR3 DNA reads TGTGCCAGCAGCCCCGATATCCGCAGGGGAGAGACCCAGTACTTC.

Only a few counts were recorded for this clonotype. The chain has TRBV18 and TRBJ1-1, with D possibly matching TRBD1 (5 bases). The CDR3 runs to 14 residues. The V gene lost 1 base and the J gene lost 3 bases, with 9 bases spanning the gap. CDR1 is KGHSH and CDR2 is LQKENI in the germline V gene. CDR3 amino acids: CASSPRLGDTEAFF. In nucleotides, the CDR3 is TGTGCCAGCTCACCACGCCTGGGGGACACTGAAGCTTTCTTT.

This clonotype turned up a few times. This sequence joins TRBV29-1 and TRBJ1-1; 9 bases are a match to TRBD1. Germline-derived CDR1 and CDR2 are SQVTM and ANQGSEA. The CDR3 spans 13 residues. Losses at the gene ends were 7 bases for V and 3 bases for J; bases not matched to a gene: 6. CDR3 DNA sequence: TGCAGCGCCCACCGGGACAGGGACACTGAAGCTTTCTTT. Translating it yields CSAHRDRDTEAFF.

This clonotype was counted many times. The V and J genes are TRBV20-1 and TRBJ2-1, with D tentatively TRBD2 (5 bases). Germline values: CDR1 DFQATT, CDR2 SNEGSKA (reference sequence). This CDR3 comprises 15 residues. Trimming cost V 0 bases and J 0 bases, with 9 bases left between them. The CDR3 sequence: CSARDTGSSYNEQFF. The CDR3 DNA reads as TGCAGTGCTAGAGACACGGGGAGCTCCTACAATGAGCAGTTCTTC.

This clonotype was counted at least ten times. The rearrangement joins TRBV29-1 to TRBJ2-7; 7 positions agree with TRBD1. Looked up from germline, CDR1 is SQVTM and CDR2 is ANQGSEA. The ends lost 3 bases at V and 5 bases at J; junction bases unmatched: 4. This CDR3 region has 12 residues. This CDR3 is CSVEGQGDEQYF. The DNA of the CDR3 is TGCAGCGTTGAGGGGCAGGGGGACGAGCAGTACTTC.

This clonotype was seen at least ten times. V gene TRBV7-3 combines with J gene TRBJ2-1; D gene uncertain. Germline lookup yields CDR1 SGHTA and CDR2 FQGTGA. The CDR3 has 14 amino acids. V lost 3 bases and J 2 bases, leaving 8 bases between the germline ends. Here the CDR3 reads CASSLGSAYNEQFF. CDR3 nucleotides: TGTGCCAGCAGCTTGGGGTCGGCCTACAATGAGCAGTTCTTC.

This clonotype was seen repeatedly, ten times or more. The gene calls are TRBV20-1 and TRBJ2-7; TRBD2 aligns across 7 bases. Germline lookup yields CDR1 DFQATT and CDR2 SNEGSKA (reference sequence). CDR3 length equals 14 residues. After removal of 6 bases from V and 4 bases from J, the junction contained 12 bases not matched to a gene. This CDR3 reads CSAPPAGVGYEQYF. Here the CDR3 DNA reads TGCAGTGCGCCCCCCGCGGGAGTAGGGTACGAGCAGTACTTC.

This clonotype has a count of ten or more. This sequence joins TRBV29-1 and TRBJ1-3; unclear D gene. Trimming took 5 bases from V and 4 from J, leaving 6 bases between them. Germline V lookup: CDR1 SQVTM, CDR2 ANQGSEA. This CDR3 is built from 11 residues. CDR3 amino acids: CSVRQGNTIYF. DNA for the CDR3: TGCAGCGTTCGTCAGGGAAACACCATATATTTT. The whole variable domain, remainder taken from reference TRBV29-1 and TRBJ1-3, is SAVISQKPSRDICQRGTSLTIQCQVDSQVTMMFWYRQQPGQSLTLIATANQGSEATYESGFVIDKFPISRPNLTFSTLTVSNMSPEDSSIYLCSVRQGNTIYFGEGSWLTVV.

This clonotype was counted many times. V usage is TRBV19 and J usage is TRBJ1-5; no firm D call. CDR3 length equals 12 residues. Germline CDR1 is LNHDA and CDR2 is SQIVND (reference sequence). V dropped 2 bases and J dropped 5 bases, with 4 bases sitting between them. CDR3 coding DNA: TGTGCCAGTAGTATAATGTATCAGCCCCAGCATTTT. Protein: CASSIMYQPQHF.

This clonotype was seen many times. The chain joins TRBV9 to TRBJ1-2; D is unresolved. The germline V gene has CDR1 SGDLS and CDR2 YYNGEE. The ends were cut back, 6 bases at V and 0 bases at J, with 9 bases in the middle. CDR3 length: 13 residues. The CDR3 sequence: CASNINPNYGYTF. The CDR3 DNA sequence: TGTGCCAGCAACATAAACCCTAACTATGGCTACACCTTC.

This clonotype has at least ten counts. The chain couples TRBV7-8 to TRBJ2-3; possibly TRBD1 for D (5 bases). CDR1 SGHVS and CDR2 FQNEAQ come from the germline V gene. This CDR3 has 12 residues. V was trimmed by 0 bases and J by 15 bases, leaving 13 bases between them. The CDR3 sequence: CASSLASDSFYF. The CDR3 region has the DNA TGTGCCAGCAGCTTAGCCTCTGACAGTTTCTATTTT.

There are a few counts of this clonotype. The chain couples TRBV20-1 to TRBJ2-6; no firm D call. CDR1 DFQATT and CDR2 SNEGSKA come from the germline V gene (reference sequence). This CDR3 has 15 amino acids. V gave up 4 bases and J gave up 2 bases, with 12 bases separating them. The CDR3 coding sequence is TGCAGTGCTACCACAAGTTTCCCTGGGGCCAACGTCCTGACTTTC. Protein sequence: CSATTSFPGANVLTF.

This clonotype was counted many times. The chain joins TRBV7-2 to TRBJ2-3; 7 nucleotides align to TRBD2. Trimming at V came to 4 bases and at J to 1 base, leaving 2 bases not matched to a gene. Germline assignment: CDR1 SGHTA and CDR2 FQGNSA. The CDR3 contains 14 residues. The CDR3 protein is CASSWGGGTDTQYF. The CDR3 coding sequence is TGTGCCAGCAGCTGGGGGGGAGGCACAGATACGCAGTATTTT.

This clonotype has more than one count but fewer than ten. The chain uses TRBV19 and TRBJ1-5; the D gene is possibly TRBD1 (6 bases). Trimming removed 5 bases from V and 4 bases from J, with 12 bases in between. CDR3 size: 14 residues. Germline assignment: CDR1 LNHDA and CDR2 SQIVND (reference sequence). CDR3 loop: CASSQGLLNQPQHF. The CDR3 nucleotides are TGTGCCAGTAGTCAGGGGCTCCTAAATCAGCCCCAGCATTTT.

This clonotype was seen a handful of times. The chain combines TRBV20-1 with TRBJ2-7; D tentatively reads TRBD1 or TRBD2 (5 bases each). The germline V gene has CDR1 DFQATT and CDR2 SNEGSKA (reference sequence). V was pared by 6 bases and J by 3 bases, with 24 bases between. This CDR3 contains 16 residues. The CDR3 coding sequence is TGCAGTGCGGAGCGACGCCGGCCAGGGAGTGGCTACGAGCAGTACTTC. Translation: CSAERRRPGSGYEQYF.

The J gene is TRBJ2-1, the V gene TRBV18, with 14 nucleotides matching TRBD2. Losses at the gene ends were 3 bases for V and 0 bases for J; bases not matched to a gene: 7. The CDR3 has 19 residues. Per germline, CDR1 KGHSH and CDR2 LQKENI. CDR3 bases: TGTGCCAGCTCACCCCCTACCGGGACTAGCGGGAGCTCCTACAATGAGCAGTTCTTC. As protein: CASSPPTGTSGSSYNEQFF.

The chain links TRBV2 to TRBJ1-1; D is unclear. Germline V lookup: CDR1 SNHLY, CDR2 FYNNEI. The CDR3 length is 13 residues. Trimming stripped 5 bases from V and 2 bases from J, with 9 bases between. CDR3 coding DNA: TGTGCCAGCAGTAGACGGTTTAACACTGAAGCTTTCTTT. Its translation is CASSRRFNTEAFF.

In this sample, this clonotype turned up many times. The chain employs TRBV5-1 and TRBJ2-7, with D possibly TRBD2 on 5 matching bases. The CDR3 consists of 14 residues. Trimming pared 3 bases from V and 2 bases from J, leaving 12 bases between. From germline, CDR1 is SGHRS and CDR2 YFSETQ. For the CDR3, the DNA is TGCGCCAGCAGCTCCCGCCTCGGGACCTACGAGCAGTACTTC. This gives the protein CASSSRLGTYEQYF.

This clonotype was recorded many times. The V and J genes are TRBV27 and TRBJ2-7, with D tentatively TRBD1 (5 bases). CDR3 length equals 16 residues. Trimming pared 5 bases from V and 4 bases from J, leaving 21 bases between. The germline V gene encodes CDR1 MNHEY and CDR2 SMNVEV (reference sequence). The CDR3 DNA follows: TGTGCCAGCAGTCCCTTGGACATGGGCCCATATTACGAGCAGTACTTC. Translation: CASSPLDMGPYYEQYF.

The chain recombines TRBV15 with TRBJ1-6; D is unclear. Trimming removed 1 base from V and 9 bases from J, with 13 bases in between. Germline V gives CDR1 LNHNV, CDR2 YYDKDF (reference sequence). The CDR3 consists of 15 residues. DNA of the CDR3: TGTGCCACCAGCAGAGTTGCAGTCATGGGTTCACCCCTCCACTTT. This gives the protein CATSRVAVMGSPLHF.

This clonotype appeared many times. The chain uses TRBV29-1 and TRBJ1-1, with D hard to call. Germline lookup yields CDR1 SQVTM and CDR2 ANQGSEA. Trimming removed 4 bases from V and 5 bases from J, with 11 bases in between. The CDR3 runs 12 residues. DNA for the CDR3: TGCAGCGTTGTTGCGCCGGGAACTGAAGCTTTCTTT. It is translated as CSVVAPGTEAFF.

This clonotype appeared many times. The V gene is TRBV27, the J gene TRBJ1-2, with TRBD1 as a possible D gene (5 bases). The CDR3 runs 15 residues. Trimming took 6 bases from V and 0 from J, leaving 14 bases between them. CDR1 and CDR2 from the germline V gene are MNHEY and SMNVEV (reference sequence). Here the CDR3 reads CASSYGGSPNYGYTF. For the CDR3, the DNA is TGTGCCAGCAGCTATGGGGGGTCCCCTAACTATGGCTACACCTTC.

This clonotype was detected ten times or more. CDR3 loop: CAGDTSGTNTGELFF. The CDR3 coding sequence is TGTGCCGGAGATACTAGCGGGACGAACACCGGGGAGCTGTTTTTT. The chain carries TRBV30 and TRBJ2-2; 10 positions agree with TRBD2. Germline V gives CDR1 GTSNPN, CDR2 SVGIG (reference sequence). This CDR3 is built from 15 residues. The trim removed 8 bases at V and 0 bases at J, leaving 6 bases unmatched.

There are many counts of this clonotype. V is TRBV7-9 and J is TRBJ1-2; D is unresolved. The CDR3 is made up of 12 amino acids. The germline V gene encodes CDR1 SEHNR and CDR2 FQNEAQ (reference sequence). V lost 11 bases, J lost 4 bases, and 14 bases lay in between. The CDR3 nucleotides read TGTGCCTGCTTTAATGGGATCTATGGCTACACCTTC. It encodes CACFNGIYGYTF.